The source of this TCR beta chain is a study of cytomegalovirus exposure and HLA in healthy donors. Whole-study findings and limits: Fewer than 200 TCR beta chains were listed as cytomegalovirus-associated. Rare sequences made up most TCRs, while some public TCRs were found in many donors.

While the first cohort had 650 to 850 subjects, the donors belonged to the separate validation cohort of roughly 130 subjects. Germline V gene lookup returns CDR1 SGDLS and CDR2 YYNGEE. The CDR3 totals 14 residues. Deletions cut 4 bases from V and 0 bases from J, with 9 bases between. Method: immunoSEQ multiplex PCR; TCRdb's copy keeps in-frame clones and lacks some. The table records 65,000 to 95,000 clones, roughly 95% of them present only once. This clone was found a few times. Antigen: not known. This rearrangement joins TRBV9 to TRBJ2-3; D may be TRBD2 (5 bases). The sample comprised PBMCs. The clonotype originates from a man between 18 and 35 years old in good health and CMV-seronegative. The CDR3 DNA sequence: TGTGCCAGCAGCACTAGGGCGAGCACAGATACGCAGTATTTT. Translated: CASSTRASTDTQYF.